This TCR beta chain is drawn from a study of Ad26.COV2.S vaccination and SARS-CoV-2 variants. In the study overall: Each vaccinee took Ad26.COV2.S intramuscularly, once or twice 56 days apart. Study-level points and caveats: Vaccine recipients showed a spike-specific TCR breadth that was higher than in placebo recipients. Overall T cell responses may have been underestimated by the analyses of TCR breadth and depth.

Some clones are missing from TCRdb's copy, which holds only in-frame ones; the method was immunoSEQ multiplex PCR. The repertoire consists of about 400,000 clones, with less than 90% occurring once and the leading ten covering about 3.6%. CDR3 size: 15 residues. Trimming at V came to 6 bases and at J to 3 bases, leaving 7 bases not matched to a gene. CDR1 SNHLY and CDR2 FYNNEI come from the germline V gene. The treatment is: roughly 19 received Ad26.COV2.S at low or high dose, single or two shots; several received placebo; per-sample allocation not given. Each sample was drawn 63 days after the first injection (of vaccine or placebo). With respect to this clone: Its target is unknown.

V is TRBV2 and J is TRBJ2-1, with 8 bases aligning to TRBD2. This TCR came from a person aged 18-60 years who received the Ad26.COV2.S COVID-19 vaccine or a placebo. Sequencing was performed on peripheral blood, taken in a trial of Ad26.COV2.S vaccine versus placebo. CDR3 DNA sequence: TGTGCCAGCAGGGCCGGGGGGGGTCACTACAATGAGCAGTTCTTC. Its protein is CASRAGGGHYNEQFF.